This entry lists 21 T cell receptor beta chains sequenced from one sample in a study of control samples from healthy donors and cancer patients. This table comes from immunoSEQ multiplex PCR, and its TCRdb copy is limited to in-frame clones, with some not included. The table records tens of thousands of clones, approximately 84% of them present only once. Sequences were obtained from PBMCs. The receptors stem from a man in his sixties or seventies with lung cancer.

J is TRBJ2-1 and V is TRBV18, with 14 bases matching TRBD2. With 5 bases clipped from V and 0 bases from J, the junction kept 6 bases outside the gene matches. In germline, CDR1 is KGHSH, CDR2 LQKENI. CDR3 size: 18 residues. CDR3 DNA: TGTGCCAGCTCAGGGGGACTAGCGGGGGCCCCCTCCTACAATGAGCAGTTCTTC. As protein: CASSGGLAGAPSYNEQFF.

This chain uses TRBV18 with TRBJ2-2; 10 bases fit TRBD1. Germline V lookup: CDR1 KGHSH, CDR2 LQKENI. The CDR3 runs 16 residues. J gave up 4 bases and V 3 bases, and 5 bases lay outside the gene matches. CDR3 sequence: CASSPPGTGVTGELFF. CDR3 DNA sequence: TGTGCCAGCTCACCGCCGGGGACAGGGGTCACCGGGGAGCTGTTTTTT.

CDR3 in amino acids: CASSHSSGGQDYGYTF. The CDR3 DNA is TGTGCCAGCAGCCACTCTTCGGGGGGACAGGACTATGGCTACACCTTC. The chain carries TRBV3-1 (or the pseudogene TRBV3-2) and TRBJ1-2; 8 bases are shared with TRBD1. V shed 3 bases, J shed 3 bases, and the junction held 9 bases outside the gene matches. Looked up from germline, CDR1 is LGHDT and CDR2 is YNNKEL (reference sequence). The CDR3 spans 16 residues.

The chain employs TRBV14 and TRBJ1-2, with unresolved D. CDR3 length equals 12 residues. The V gene lost 4 bases and the J gene lost 2 bases, with 5 bases spanning the gap. CDR1 and CDR2 (germline): SGHDN, FVKESK. CDR3 coding DNA: TGTGCCAGCAGCCCGGGGAACTATGGCTACACCTTC. This encodes CASSPGNYGYTF. Based on the CDR3 plus reference TRBV14 and TRBJ1-2, the full variable domain is EAGVTQFPSHSVIEKGQTVTLRCDPISGHDNLYWYRRVMGKEIKFLLHFVKESKQDESGMPNNRFLAERTGGTYSTLKVQPAELEDSGVYFCASSPGNYGYTFGSGTRLTVV.

CDR3 bases: TGCAGCGTTCACCGAACAGGTGCCCTTAGGGAGCAGTTCTTC. It specifies CSVHRTGALREQFF. This chain connects TRBV29-1 to TRBJ2-1; weak D call: TRBD1 (5 bases). The ends were cut back, 5 bases at V and 10 bases at J, with 21 bases in the middle. Germline assignment: CDR1 SQVTM and CDR2 ANQGSEA. This CDR3 contains 14 residues.

The rearrangement uses TRBV6-5 and TRBJ1-1; TRBD1 matches 9 bases. Germline CDR1 MNHEY, CDR2 SVGAGI. This CDR3 has 15 residues. Losses at the gene ends were 2 bases for V and 11 bases for J; bases not matched to a gene: 12. This CDR3 is CASSYADRGTNRAFF. The CDR3 region has the DNA TGTGCCAGCAGTTACGCCGACAGGGGGACTAATAGGGCTTTCTTT.

The rearrangement uses TRBV6-5 and TRBJ1-6, with unresolved D. The CDR3 is 14 amino acids. CDR1 MNHEY and CDR2 SVGAGI come from the germline V gene. V lost 7 bases to trimming and J lost 5 bases, with 12 bases between them. The CDR3 sequence: CASNPVGNNSPLHF. The CDR3 DNA is TGTGCCAGCAACCCCGTCGGGAATAATTCACCCCTCCACTTT.

A word on this clone: This same CDR3 is encoded by further DNA sequences in the sample. The chain recombines TRBV5-6 with TRBJ1-4; D is perhaps TRBD1 (5 bases). The CDR3 spans 16 residues. Germline values: CDR1 SGHDT, CDR2 YYEEEE. V lost 4 bases, J lost 4 bases, and 17 bases lay in between. The CDR3 reads CASSPSEGRLNEKLFF. CDR3 DNA: TGTGCCAGCAGCCCCAGCGAGGGGCGGCTTAATGAAAAACTGTTTTTT.

The chain carries TRBV19 and TRBJ2-5; D is uncertain. V lost 3 bases and J lost 1, with 9 bases in between. The CDR3 has 14 residues. Germline lookup yields CDR1 LNHDA and CDR2 SQIVND (reference sequence). The CDR3 reads CASSMRDSQETQYF. The CDR3 nucleotides read TGTGCCAGTAGTATGCGCGACTCCCAAGAGACCCAGTACTTC.

The rearrangement links TRBV3-1 (or the pseudogene TRBV3-2) to TRBJ2-5; a possible D gene is TRBD1 (5 bases). This CDR3 is 14 amino acids long. The germline gives CDR1 LGHDT, CDR2 YNNKEL (reference sequence). V lost 2 bases and J lost 2, with 9 bases in between. DNA for the CDR3: TGTGCCAGCAGCCAAAGGACAAATCAAGAGACCCAGTACTTC. Translating gives CASSQRTNQETQYF.

This sequence joins TRBV14 and TRBJ1-6; a weak D match, TRBD1 (6 bases). There are 15 residues in the CDR3. V was shortened by 8 bases and J by 7 bases, with 18 bases between the two germline ends. Germline V gene lookup returns CDR1 SGHDN and CDR2 FVKESK. For the CDR3, the DNA is TGTGCCAGCCTGATTCAGGGGCCACAAAATTCACCCCTCCACTTT. Translation: CASLIQGPQNSPLHF.

The chain uses TRBV18 and TRBJ2-3; TRBD2 matches 8 bases. This CDR3 comprises 15 residues. Germline trimming cut 0 bases from V and 5 bases from J; bases unmatched to any gene: 4. Germline CDR1 reads KGHSH; CDR2 reads LQKENI. The CDR3 nucleotides are TGTGCCAGCTCACCACCGTACGGGGGGGGAGATACGCAGTATTTT. Translating gives CASSPPYGGGDTQYF.

The rearrangement joins TRBV19 to TRBJ2-2; D remains unclear. CDR3 length equals 12 residues. Germline loops: CDR1 LNHDA, CDR2 SQIVND (reference sequence). Between the trimmed V and J ends, which lost 1 base and 8 bases, there was a span of 5 bases. The CDR3 spells CASSIVTGELFF. For the CDR3, the DNA is TGTGCCAGTAGTATAGTAACGGGGGAGCTGTTTTTT.

This clone was detected only a few times. The J gene is TRBJ2-7, the V gene TRBV15, with TRBD1 matching 10 bases. From germline, CDR1 is LNHNV and CDR2 YYDKDF (reference sequence). The CDR3 sequence is 15 residues long. J gave up 1 base and V 3 bases, and 3 bases lay outside the gene matches. The CDR3 DNA follows: TGTGCCACCAGCAGGGGGGGACAGGGGTCCTACGAGCAGTACTTC. Protein: CATSRGGQGSYEQYF.

The chain uses TRBV11-2 and TRBJ1-6; the D is unclear. The CDR3 length is 14 residues. V lost 6 bases and J 10 bases, leaving 16 bases between the germline ends. In germline, CDR1 is SGHAT, CDR2 FQNNGV. The CDR3 sequence is CASRLGRPESPLHF. The CDR3 region has the DNA TGTGCCAGCAGGCTGGGCCGGCCGGAATCACCCCTCCACTTT.

This clone appeared a single time. The V gene is TRBV2, the J gene TRBJ1-5; D gene unclear. The CDR3 extends over 15 amino acids. Germline lookup yields CDR1 SNHLY and CDR2 FYNNEI. V lost 1 base and J lost 3, with 10 bases in between. CDR3 in amino acids: CASSEELPANQPQHF. Written as DNA, the CDR3 is TGTGCCAGCAGTGAAGAGTTGCCAGCCAATCAGCCCCAGCATTTT.

V is TRBV4-1 and J is TRBJ2-7; D gene ambiguous. This CDR3 is 14 amino acids long. The germline V and J ends were trimmed by 0 bases and 3 bases, with 9 bases remaining between them. Germline V gene data show CDR1 as MGHRA and CDR2 as YSYEKL. The CDR3 sequence is CASSQEDSYYEQYF. DNA of the CDR3: TGCGCCAGCAGCCAAGAAGACTCATACTACGAGCAGTACTTC.

This clone was seen repeatedly, ten times or more. The J gene is TRBJ1-1, the V gene TRBV19; unclear D gene. Germline V lookup: CDR1 LNHDA, CDR2 SQIVND (reference sequence). The CDR3 has 15 amino acids. V lost 3 bases to trimming and J lost 5 bases, with 16 bases between them. The CDR3 protein is CASSMRRSLMTEAFF. CDR3 nucleotides: TGTGCCAGTAGTATGAGGCGGAGCCTCATGACTGAAGCTTTCTTT.

The rearrangement uses TRBV9 and TRBJ2-2, with 10 bases aligning to TRBD2. Germline CDR1 is SGDLS and CDR2 is YYNGEE. The CDR3 consists of 20 residues. V trimming: 3 bases; J trimming: 2 bases; junction bases outside the gene matches: 16. CDR3 DNA: TGTGCCAGCAGCGCAACCCCTGGGCCGCTAGCGGGGGAAAACACCGGGGAGCTGTTTTTT. It yields the protein CASSATPGPLAGENTGELFF.

The CDR3 region is CASRFIQGDTQYF. CDR3 DNA sequence: TGTGCCAGCAGATTTATACAGGGGGATACGCAGTATTTT. The chain couples TRBV12-3 or TRBV12-4 to TRBJ2-3; TRBD1 agrees at 7 bases. The CDR3 sequence is 13 residues long. The junction had 6 bases not matched to a gene; V was cut back by 6 bases and J by 6 bases.

The V gene is TRBV24-1, the J gene TRBJ2-1, with 7 nucleotides matching TRBD1. This CDR3 spans 15 amino acids. Trimming removed 3 bases from V and 8 bases from J; junction bases left unmatched: 9. The V gene's germline CDR1 is KGHDR and CDR2 SFDVKD. The CDR3 is CATSDLGTANDEQFF. The CDR3 DNA sequence: TGTGCCACCAGTGATCTCGGGACAGCGAACGATGAGCAGTTCTTC.